The present TCR beta chain was sequenced within a study of coeliac disease. Study-wide background: Each coeliac patient was active, refractory type I, or diet-controlled.

Assay used: immunoSEQ multiplex PCR; TCRdb lists only in-frame clones, some missing. There are several thousand clones in the sample; 70% to 80% occur only once, and 5% to 6.5% lies in the top ten. This clone occurred a few times. Distinct nucleotide sequences in the sample also encode this CDR3. The source material was lamina propria lymphocytes from the gut. This sequence originates from a man aged 30 to 39 with celiac disease.

CDR3 DNA sequence: TGTGCCAGCTCACAAAACAGTATCTACGAGCAGTACTTC. Translated: CASSQNSIYEQYF. The V call is TRBV18, the J call TRBJ2-7; no reliable D call. CDR1 is KGHSH, CDR2 LQKENI, per germline. Trimming cost V 4 bases and J 3 bases, with 10 bases left between them. This CDR3 has 13 residues.